This TCR beta chain originates from a study of molecular identifiers for immune sequencing clone quantification. Whole-study findings and limits: Over 98% of effector molecules, but under 1% in naive cells, were held by clones with more than 20 RNA copies. Detection of one spiked Jurkat cell's TCR RNA reportedly worked in 1 million or so naive cells.

CD8+CD4-CCR7+CD45RA+ cells were sorted as naive CD8 T cells. Germline CDR1 is SQVTM and CDR2 is ANQGSEA. With V trimmed by 5 bases and J by 1 base, 4 bases remained unmatched. This CDR3 comprises 14 residues. This clonotype has at least ten counts. The antigen remains undetermined. It was with previously described methods and listed TCR primers that bulk TCR libraries were made. Each CDR3 protein is one row after TCRdb ran MiXCR on the PCR reads. Counted here are 85,000 to 100,000 distinct CDR3 sequences, 24% occurring once; the ten biggest clones make up about 0.94%. The chain is built from TRBV29-1 and TRBJ2-2; 7 bases line up with TRBD2. The receptor's source is a human donor in good health. Some libraries in this study had Jurkat cell RNA spiked in. The sequenced material came from naive CD8+ T cells from blood, with Jurkat cell RNA spiked in. Subset indicated: FACS-sorted CD8+CD4-CCR7+CD45RA+ naive T cells. CDR3 bases: TGCAGCGTTTCTCTAGCGGTGAACACCGGGGAGCTGTTTTTT. Its protein is CSVSLAVNTGELFF.